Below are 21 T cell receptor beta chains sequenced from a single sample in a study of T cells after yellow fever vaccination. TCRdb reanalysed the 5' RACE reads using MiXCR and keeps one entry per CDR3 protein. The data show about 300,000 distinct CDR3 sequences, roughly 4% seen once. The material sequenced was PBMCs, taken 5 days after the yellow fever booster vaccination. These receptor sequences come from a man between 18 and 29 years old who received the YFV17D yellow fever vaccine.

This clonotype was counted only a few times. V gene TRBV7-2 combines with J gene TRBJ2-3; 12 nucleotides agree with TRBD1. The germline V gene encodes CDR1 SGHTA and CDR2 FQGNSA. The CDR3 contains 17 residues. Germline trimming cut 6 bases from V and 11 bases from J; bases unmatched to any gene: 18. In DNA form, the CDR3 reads TGTGCCAGCAGGCCTGGTGGGGGACAGGGGGCAAAAGGGGAGCAGTATTTT. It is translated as CASRPGGGQGAKGEQYF.

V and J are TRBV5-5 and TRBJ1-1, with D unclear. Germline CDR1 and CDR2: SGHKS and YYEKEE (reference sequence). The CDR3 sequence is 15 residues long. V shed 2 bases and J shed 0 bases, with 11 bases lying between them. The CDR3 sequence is CASSFQVGLNTEAFF. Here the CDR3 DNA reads TGTGCCAGCAGCTTCCAGGTGGGTCTGAACACTGAAGCTTTCTTT.

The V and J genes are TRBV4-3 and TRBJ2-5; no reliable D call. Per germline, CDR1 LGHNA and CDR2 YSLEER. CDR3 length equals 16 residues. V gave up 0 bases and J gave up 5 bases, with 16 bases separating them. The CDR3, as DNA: TGCGCCAGCAGCCAAGATCACTCCGGGCTGGGGGAGACCCAGTACTTC. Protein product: CASSQDHSGLGETQYF.

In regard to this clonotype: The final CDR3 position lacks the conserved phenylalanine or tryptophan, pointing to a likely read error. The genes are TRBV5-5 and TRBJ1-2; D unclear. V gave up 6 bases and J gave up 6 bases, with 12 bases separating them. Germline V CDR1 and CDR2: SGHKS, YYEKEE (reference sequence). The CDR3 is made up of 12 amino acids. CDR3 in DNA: TGTGCCAGCACCCCGGCCCTAGATGGCTACACCTTG. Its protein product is CASTPALDGYTL.

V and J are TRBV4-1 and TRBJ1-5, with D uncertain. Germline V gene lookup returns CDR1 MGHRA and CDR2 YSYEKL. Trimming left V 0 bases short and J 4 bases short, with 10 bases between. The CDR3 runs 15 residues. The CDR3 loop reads CASSQDLRDNQPQHF. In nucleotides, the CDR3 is TGCGCCAGCAGCCAAGATCTGCGGGATAATCAGCCCCAGCATTTT.

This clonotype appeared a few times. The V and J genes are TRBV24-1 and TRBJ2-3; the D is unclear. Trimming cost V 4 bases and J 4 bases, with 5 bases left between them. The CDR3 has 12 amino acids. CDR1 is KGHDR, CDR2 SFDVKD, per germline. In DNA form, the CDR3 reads TGTGCCACCAGTGACTGGGCAGATACGCAGTATTTT. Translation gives CATSDWADTQYF.

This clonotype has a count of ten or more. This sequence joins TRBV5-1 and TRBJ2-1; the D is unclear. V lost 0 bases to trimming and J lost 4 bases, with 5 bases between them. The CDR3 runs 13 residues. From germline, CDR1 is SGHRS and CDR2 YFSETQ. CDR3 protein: CASSLDGYNEQFF. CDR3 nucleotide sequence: TGCGCCAGCAGCTTGGACGGGTACAATGAGCAGTTCTTC. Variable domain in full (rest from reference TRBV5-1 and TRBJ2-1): KAGVTQTPRYLIKTRGQQVTLSCSPISGHRSVSWYQQTPGQGLQFLFEYFSETQRNKGNFPGRFSGRQFSNSRSEMNVSTLELGDSALYLCASSLDGYNEQFFGPGTRLTVL.

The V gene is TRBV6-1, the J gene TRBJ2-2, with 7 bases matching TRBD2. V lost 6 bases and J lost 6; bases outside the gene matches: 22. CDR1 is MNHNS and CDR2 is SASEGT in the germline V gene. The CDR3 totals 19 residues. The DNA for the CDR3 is TGTGCCAGCAGGGACCTATTTTGGGGGGGAGGCAACTGGGCCGGGGAGCTGTTTTTT. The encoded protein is CASRDLFWGGGNWAGELFF.

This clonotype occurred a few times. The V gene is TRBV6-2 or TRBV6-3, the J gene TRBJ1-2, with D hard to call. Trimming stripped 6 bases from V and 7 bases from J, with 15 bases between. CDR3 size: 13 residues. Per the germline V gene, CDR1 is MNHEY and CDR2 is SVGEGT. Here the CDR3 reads CASRGRFGGGYTF. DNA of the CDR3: TGTGCCAGCAGAGGGCGATTTGGCGGTGGCTACACCTTC.

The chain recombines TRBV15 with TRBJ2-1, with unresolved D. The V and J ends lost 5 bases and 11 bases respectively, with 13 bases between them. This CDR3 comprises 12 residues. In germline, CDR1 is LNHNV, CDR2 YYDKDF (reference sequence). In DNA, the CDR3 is TGTGCCACCAGCCGACGCGACGGTAAGCAGTTCTTC. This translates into CATSRRDGKQFF.

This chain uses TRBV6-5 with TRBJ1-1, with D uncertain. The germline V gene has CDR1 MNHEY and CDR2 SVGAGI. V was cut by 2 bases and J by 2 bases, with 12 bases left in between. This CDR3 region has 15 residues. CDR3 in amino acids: CASSYNHRGNTEAFF. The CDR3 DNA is TGTGCCAGCAGTTACAATCATCGGGGTAACACTGAAGCTTTCTTT.

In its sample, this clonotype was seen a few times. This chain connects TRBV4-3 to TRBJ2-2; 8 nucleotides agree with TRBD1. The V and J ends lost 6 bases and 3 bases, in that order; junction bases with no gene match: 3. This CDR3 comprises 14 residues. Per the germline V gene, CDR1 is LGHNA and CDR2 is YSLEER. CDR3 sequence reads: CASSTQGDTGELFF. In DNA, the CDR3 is TGCGCCAGCAGTACACAGGGGGACACCGGGGAGCTGTTTTTT.

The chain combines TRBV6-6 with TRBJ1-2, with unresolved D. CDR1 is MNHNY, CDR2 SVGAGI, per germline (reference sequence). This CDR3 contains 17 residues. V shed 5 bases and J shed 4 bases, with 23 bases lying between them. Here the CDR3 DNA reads TGTGCCAGCAGTGCAGCATGGGGTAACCTAACTAGCTATGGCTACACCTTC. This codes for CASSAAWGNLTSYGYTF.

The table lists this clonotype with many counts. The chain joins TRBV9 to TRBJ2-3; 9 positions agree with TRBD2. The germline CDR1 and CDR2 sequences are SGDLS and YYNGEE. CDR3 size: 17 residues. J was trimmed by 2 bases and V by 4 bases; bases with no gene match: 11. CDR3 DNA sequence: TGTGCCAGCAGCCCCCGTGGTAGCGGGGGACCCACAGATACGCAGTATTTT. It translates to CASSPRGSGGPTDTQYF. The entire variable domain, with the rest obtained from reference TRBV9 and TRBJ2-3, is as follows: DSGVTQTPKHLITATGQRVTLRCSPRSGDLSVYWYQQSLDQGLQFLIQYYNGEERAKGNILERFSAQQFPDLHSELNLSSLELGDSALYFCASSPRGSGGPTDTQYFGPGTRLTVL.

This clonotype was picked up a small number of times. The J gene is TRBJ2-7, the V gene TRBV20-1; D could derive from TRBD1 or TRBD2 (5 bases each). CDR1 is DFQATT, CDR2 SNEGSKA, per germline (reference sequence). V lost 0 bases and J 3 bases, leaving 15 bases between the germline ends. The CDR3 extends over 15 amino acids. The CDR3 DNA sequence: TGCAGTGCTAGAGACTCGGGACGGACAAACTACGAGCAGTACTTC. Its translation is CSARDSGRTNYEQYF.

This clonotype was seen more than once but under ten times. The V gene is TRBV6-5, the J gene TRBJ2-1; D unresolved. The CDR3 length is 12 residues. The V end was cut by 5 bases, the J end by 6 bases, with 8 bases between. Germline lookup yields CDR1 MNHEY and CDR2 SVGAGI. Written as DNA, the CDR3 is TGTGCCAGCAGTAGGCGGAGCAATGAGCAGTTCTTC. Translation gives CASSRRSNEQFF.

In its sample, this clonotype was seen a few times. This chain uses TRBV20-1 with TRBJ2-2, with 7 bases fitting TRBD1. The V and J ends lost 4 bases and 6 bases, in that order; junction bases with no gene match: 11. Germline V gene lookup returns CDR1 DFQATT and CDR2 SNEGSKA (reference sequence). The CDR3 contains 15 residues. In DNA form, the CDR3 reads TGCAGTGCTAAATACTTACAGGGGTCGGCCGGGGAGCTGTTTTTT. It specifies CSAKYLQGSAGELFF.

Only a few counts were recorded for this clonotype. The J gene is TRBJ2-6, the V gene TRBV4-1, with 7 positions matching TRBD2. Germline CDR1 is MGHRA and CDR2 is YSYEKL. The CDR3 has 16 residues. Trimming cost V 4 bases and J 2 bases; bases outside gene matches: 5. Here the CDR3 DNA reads TGCGCCAGCAGCCGGGGGGGGTTCGCTGGGGCCAACGTCCTGACTTTC. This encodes CASSRGGFAGANVLTF.

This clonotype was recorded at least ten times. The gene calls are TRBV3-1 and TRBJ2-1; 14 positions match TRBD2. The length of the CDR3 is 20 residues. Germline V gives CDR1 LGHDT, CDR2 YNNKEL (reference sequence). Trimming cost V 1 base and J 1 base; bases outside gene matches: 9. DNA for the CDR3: TGTGCCAGCAGCCAAGGCCTGACTAGCGGGGGGGCCCCATCCTACAATGAGCAGTTCTTC. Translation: CASSQGLTSGGAPSYNEQFF.

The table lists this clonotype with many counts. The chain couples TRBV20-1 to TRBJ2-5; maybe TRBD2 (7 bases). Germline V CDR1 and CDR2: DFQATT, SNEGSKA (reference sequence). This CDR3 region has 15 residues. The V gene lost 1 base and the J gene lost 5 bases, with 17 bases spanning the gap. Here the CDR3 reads CSARVRGAWQETQYF. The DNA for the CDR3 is TGCAGTGCTAGAGTCCGGGGGGCCTGGCAGGAGACCCAGTACTTC.

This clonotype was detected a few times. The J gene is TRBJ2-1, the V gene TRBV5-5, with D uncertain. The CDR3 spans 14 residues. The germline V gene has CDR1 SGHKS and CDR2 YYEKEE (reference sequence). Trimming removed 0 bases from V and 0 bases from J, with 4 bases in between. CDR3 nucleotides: TGTGCCAGCAGCTTGGGGGTCTCCTACAATGAGCAGTTCTTC. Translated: CASSLGVSYNEQFF.